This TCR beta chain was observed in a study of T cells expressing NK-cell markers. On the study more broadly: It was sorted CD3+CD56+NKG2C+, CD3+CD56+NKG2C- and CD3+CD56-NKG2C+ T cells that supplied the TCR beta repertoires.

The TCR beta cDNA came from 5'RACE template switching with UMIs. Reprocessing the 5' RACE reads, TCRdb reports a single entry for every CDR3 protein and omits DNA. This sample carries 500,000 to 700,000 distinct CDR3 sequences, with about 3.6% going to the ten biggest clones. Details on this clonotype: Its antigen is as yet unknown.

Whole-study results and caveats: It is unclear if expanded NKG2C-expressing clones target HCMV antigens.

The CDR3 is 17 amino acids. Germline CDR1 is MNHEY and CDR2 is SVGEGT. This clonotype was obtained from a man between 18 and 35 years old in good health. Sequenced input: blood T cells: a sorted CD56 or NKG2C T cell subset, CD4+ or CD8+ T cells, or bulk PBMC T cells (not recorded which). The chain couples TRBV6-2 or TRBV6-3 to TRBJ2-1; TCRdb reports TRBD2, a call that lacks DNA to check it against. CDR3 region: CASRPTSGSGLRNEQFF.